Each of the 16 T cell receptor beta chains below was sequenced from the same sample in a study of shared clonotypes between healthy human individuals. The method was immunoSEQ multiplex PCR; TCRdb's version includes in-frame clones alone and lacks a portion of them. Here the sample spans over a million clones, about 98% being singletons. The source material was naive CD4+ T cells sorted from blood. The subset was: CD45RA+ positively selected. The receptors here all came from a man aged 25 to 40 in good health.

This chain uses TRBV5-1 with TRBJ2-2; D not certain. V was trimmed by 0 bases and J by 3 bases, leaving 9 bases between them. The CDR3 runs 15 residues. Germline CDR1 reads SGHRS; CDR2 reads YFSETQ. The CDR3 nucleotides are TGCGCCAGCAGCTTGGTGTCACCCTACACCGGGGAGCTGTTTTTT. It codes for CASSLVSPYTGELFF.

The chain links TRBV4-3 to TRBJ2-5; 10 bases agree with TRBD2. Germline V gene sequence: CDR1 LGHNA, CDR2 YSLEER. The J segment lost 10 bases and the V segment lost 4 bases, leaving 9 bases of the junction unmatched. The CDR3 runs to 14 residues. The CDR3 DNA follows: TGCGCCAGCAGCCGGGAAGCGGGAGGGCGGATCCAGTACTTC. It translates to CASSREAGGRIQYF.

The chain employs TRBV28 and TRBJ1-5; D is possibly TRBD1 (5 bases). The CDR3 is made up of 17 amino acids. V was clipped by 2 bases and J by 4 bases, with 18 bases between them. CDR1 and CDR2 from the germline V gene are MDHEN and SYDVKM. This CDR3 reads CASSLVLGGERNQPQHF. The CDR3 DNA follows: TGTGCCAGCAGTTTAGTCTTGGGAGGGGAGAGGAATCAGCCCCAGCATTTT.

As DNA, the CDR3 is TGTGCCAGCAGTCCCCGAGCGCGTCCAACCTACGAGCAGTACTTC. Encoded protein: CASSPRARPTYEQYF. V gene TRBV28 combines with J gene TRBJ2-7; D is unclear. Germline V gene lookup returns CDR1 MDHEN and CDR2 SYDVKM. V lost 5 bases and J lost 2, with 16 bases in between. The CDR3 runs to 15 residues.

This rearrangement joins TRBV25-1 to TRBJ1-5, with D maybe TRBD1 (5 bases). The CDR3 is made up of 15 amino acids. The germline CDR1 and CDR2 sequences are MGHDK and SYGVNS. V was clipped by 5 bases and J by 4 bases, with 15 bases between them. The CDR3 region is CASSPRGGGNQPQHF. The CDR3, as DNA: TGTGCCAGCAGTCCCCGGGGGGGAGGGAATCAGCCCCAGCATTTT.

V and J are TRBV2 and TRBJ2-5; 8 bases agree with TRBD1. The CDR3 totals 14 residues. CDR1 is SNHLY, CDR2 FYNNEI, per germline. V shed 4 bases, J shed 5 bases, and the junction held 6 bases outside the gene matches. This CDR3 reads CASSATGAPETQYF. CDR3 in DNA: TGTGCCAGCAGTGCGACAGGGGCACCGGAGACCCAGTACTTC.

This clone came up once. V and J are TRBV4-1 and TRBJ1-2; TRBD1 agrees at 7 bases. V gave up 5 bases and J gave up 4 bases; unmatched junction bases: 16. CDR1 and CDR2 from the germline V gene are MGHRA and YSYEKL. This CDR3 has 17 residues. The CDR3 nucleotides are TGCGCCAGCAGCTACCTCCCCCGGACAGGTTCCCCCTATGGCTACACCTTC. Protein: CASSYLPRTGSPYGYTF.

This sequence joins TRBV14 and TRBJ2-1, with D possibly being TRBD1 (5 bases). Germline CDR1 reads SGHDN; CDR2 reads FVKESK. V shed 0 bases and J shed 3 bases, with 12 bases lying between them. The CDR3 spans 16 residues. The CDR3 DNA reads as TGTGCCAGCAGCCAAGATCTGGGCAGGGTCTACAATGAGCAGTTCTTC. This sequence encodes CASSQDLGRVYNEQFF.

This chain's CDR3 is CASSKAGVAYGYTF. The DNA for the CDR3 is TGTGCCAGCAGCAAGGCCGGAGTGGCGTATGGCTACACCTTC. This chain links TRBV13 with TRBJ1-2; D gene uncertain. This CDR3 has 14 residues. Per the germline V gene, CDR1 is PRHDT and CDR2 is FYEKMQ (reference sequence). V was pared by 5 bases and J by 5 bases, with 15 bases between. Based on the CDR3 plus reference TRBV13 and TRBJ1-2, the full variable domain is AAGVIQSPRHLIKEKRETATLKCYPIPRHDTVYWYQQGPGQDPQFLISFYEKMQSDKGSIPDRFSAQQFSDYHSELNMSSLELGDSALYFCASSKAGVAYGYTFGSGTRLTVV.

This clone was recorded only once. The chain combines TRBV5-1 with TRBJ2-1, with 7 nucleotides matching TRBD1. CDR3 length: 14 residues. J lost 6 bases, V lost 3 bases, and 6 bases had no gene match. CDR1 and CDR2 (germline): SGHRS, YFSETQ. CDR3 residues: CASSSDRIGNEQFF. In DNA form, the CDR3 reads TGCGCCAGCAGCTCGGACAGGATAGGCAATGAGCAGTTCTTC.

This clone was observed a few times. J is TRBJ1-1 and V is TRBV5-4; weak D call: TRBD1 (6 bases). CDR1 SGHNT and CDR2 YYREEE come from the germline V gene (reference sequence). This CDR3 region has 13 residues. V lost 1 base to trimming and J lost 5 bases, with 9 bases between them. Here the CDR3 reads CASSLYRATEAFF. As DNA, the CDR3 is TGTGCCAGCAGCTTGTACAGGGCAACTGAAGCTTTCTTT.

The chain employs TRBV7-9 and TRBJ2-5; TRBD1 matches 8 bases. J was trimmed by 1 base and V by 5 bases; bases with no gene match: 3. Germline lookup yields CDR1 SEHNR and CDR2 FQNEAQ (reference sequence). The CDR3 sequence is 14 residues long. CDR3 region: CASSATGVQETQYF. The CDR3 DNA follows: TGTGCCAGCAGCGCGACAGGGGTCCAAGAGACCCAGTACTTC.

This clone was detected once. The chain recombines TRBV4-1 with TRBJ1-5, with 7 bases aligning to TRBD1. The CDR3 covers 20 residues. CDR1 and CDR2 (germline): MGHRA, YSYEKL. Unmatched junction bases numbered 18, after V lost 4 bases and J lost 0 bases. The CDR3 sequence is CASSPSAGTEDFYSNQPQHF. CDR3 DNA: TGCGCCAGCAGCCCCAGTGCGGGGACAGAGGACTTTTATAGCAATCAGCCCCAGCATTTT.

Comments on this clone: The same CDR3 also results from other DNA sequences found in this sample. The genes are TRBV4-3 and TRBJ2-5; D not certain. The CDR3 covers 11 residues. V shed 1 base and J shed 8 bases, with 5 bases lying between them. From germline, CDR1 is LGHNA and CDR2 YSLEER. CDR3 residues: CASSQGGTQYF. The CDR3 DNA sequence: TGCGCCAGCAGCCAAGGAGGTACCCAGTACTTC.

The chain joins TRBV28 to TRBJ1-2, with a tentative D call TRBD1 (5 bases). CDR1 is MDHEN, CDR2 SYDVKM, per germline. Trimming pared 5 bases from V and 4 bases from J, leaving 11 bases between. The CDR3 contains 13 residues. The CDR3 nucleotides are TGTGCCAGCAGTACCGGACAAGCCTATGGCTACACCTTC. Its translation is CASSTGQAYGYTF.

This clone was observed once. The rearrangement uses TRBV6-6 and TRBJ1-2, with TRBD1 matching 8 bases. CDR1 MNHNY and CDR2 SVGAGI come from the germline V gene (reference sequence). This CDR3 spans 14 amino acids. V lost 6 bases to trimming and J lost 2 bases; unmatched junction nucleotides: 5. CDR3 amino acids: CASSPQGANYGYTF. CDR3 in DNA: TGTGCCAGCAGCCCCCAGGGGGCGAACTATGGCTACACCTTC.